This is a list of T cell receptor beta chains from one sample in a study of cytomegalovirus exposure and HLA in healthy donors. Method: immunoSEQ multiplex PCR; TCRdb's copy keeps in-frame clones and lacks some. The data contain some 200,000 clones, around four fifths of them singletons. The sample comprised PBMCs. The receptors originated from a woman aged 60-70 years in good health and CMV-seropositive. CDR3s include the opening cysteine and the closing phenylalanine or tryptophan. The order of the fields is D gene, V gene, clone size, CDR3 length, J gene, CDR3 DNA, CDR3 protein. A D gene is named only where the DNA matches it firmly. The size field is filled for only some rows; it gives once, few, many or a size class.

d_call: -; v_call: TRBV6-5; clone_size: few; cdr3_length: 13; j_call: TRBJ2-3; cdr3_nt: TGTGCCAGCAGAAATACAGGGCAAGATACGCAGTATTTT; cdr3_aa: CASRNTGQDTQYF
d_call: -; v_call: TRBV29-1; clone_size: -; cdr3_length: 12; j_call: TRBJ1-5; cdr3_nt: TGCAGTGGCGGGGGGGATCTCAGCACCCAGCATTTT; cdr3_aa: CSGGGDLSTQHF
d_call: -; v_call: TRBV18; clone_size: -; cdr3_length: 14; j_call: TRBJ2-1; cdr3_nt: TGTGCCAGCTCACCAACCGAGGTTGTGAATGAGCAGTTCTTC; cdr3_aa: CASSPTEVVNEQFF
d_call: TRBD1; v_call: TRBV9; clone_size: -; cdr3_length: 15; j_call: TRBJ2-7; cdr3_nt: TGTGCCAGCAGCGTACGTTCGGGACAGGGGAACGAGCAGTACTTC; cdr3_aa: CASSVRSGQGNEQYF
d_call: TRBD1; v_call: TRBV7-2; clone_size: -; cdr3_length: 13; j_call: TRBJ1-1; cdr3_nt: TGTGCCAGCAGCTTAAACAGGGGCACTGAAGCTTTCTTT; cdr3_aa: CASSLNRGTEAFF
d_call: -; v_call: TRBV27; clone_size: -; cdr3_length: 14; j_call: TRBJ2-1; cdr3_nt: TGTGCCAGCAGGAGCTGGTCCTCCTACAATGAGCAGTTCTTC; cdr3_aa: CASRSWSSYNEQFF
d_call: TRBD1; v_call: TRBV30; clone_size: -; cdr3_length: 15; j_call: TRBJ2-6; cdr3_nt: TGTGCCTGGAGTAGGGGGCTTGCTGGGGCCAACGTCCTGACTTTC; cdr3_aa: CAWSRGLAGANVLTF
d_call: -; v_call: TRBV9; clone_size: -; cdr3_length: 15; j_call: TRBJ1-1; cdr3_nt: TGTGCCAGCAGCGTGGGGCCTTACTTGAACACTGAAGCTTTCTTT; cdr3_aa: CASSVGPYLNTEAFF
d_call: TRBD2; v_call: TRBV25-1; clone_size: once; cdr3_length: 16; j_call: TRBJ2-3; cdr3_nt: TGTGCCAGCAGTGAAGGGACTAGCGGTCACACAGATACGCAGTATTTT; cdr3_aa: CASSEGTSGHTDTQYF
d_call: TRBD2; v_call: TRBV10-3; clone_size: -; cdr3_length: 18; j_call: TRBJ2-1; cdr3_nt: TGTGCCATCAGTGGGACTAGCGGGAGAGATTTTGGCTACAATGAGCAGTTCTTC; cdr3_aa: CAISGTSGRDFGYNEQFF
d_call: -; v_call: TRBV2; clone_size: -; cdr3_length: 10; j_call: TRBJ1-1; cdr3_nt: TGTGCCAGCCGAGGCACTGAAGCTTTCTTT; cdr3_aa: CASRGTEAFF
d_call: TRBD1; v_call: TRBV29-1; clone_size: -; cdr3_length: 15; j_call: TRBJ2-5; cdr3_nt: TGCAGCGTTGAGGGGGACAGGGGGAGTAAAGAGACCCAGTACTTC; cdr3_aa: CSVEGDRGSKETQYF
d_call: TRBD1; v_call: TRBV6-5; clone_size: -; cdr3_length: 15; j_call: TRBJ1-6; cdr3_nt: TGTGCCAGCAGTATCCGACAGGGTCTTAATTCACCCCTCCACTTT; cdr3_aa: CASSIRQGLNSPLHF
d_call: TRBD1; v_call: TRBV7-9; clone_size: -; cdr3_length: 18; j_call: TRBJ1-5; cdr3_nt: TGTGCCAGCAGCTTGGCAAGAGGAGGGGGCTGGAGCAATCAGCCCCAGCATTTT; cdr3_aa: CASSLARGGGWSNQPQHF
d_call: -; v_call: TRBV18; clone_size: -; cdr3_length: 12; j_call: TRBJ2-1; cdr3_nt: TGTGCCAGCTCCCAAGAGAGGAATGAGCAGTTCTTC; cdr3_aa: CASSQERNEQFF
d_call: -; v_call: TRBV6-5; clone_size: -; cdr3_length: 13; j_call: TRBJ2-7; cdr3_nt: TGTGCCAGCAGTTACGGGCACTCCTACGAGCAGTACTTC; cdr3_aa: CASSYGHSYEQYF
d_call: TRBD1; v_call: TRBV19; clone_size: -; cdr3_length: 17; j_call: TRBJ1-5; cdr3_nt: TGTGCCAGTAGAAACTCTGGGACAGCGTATAGCAATCAGCCCCAGCATTTT; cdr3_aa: CASRNSGTAYSNQPQHF
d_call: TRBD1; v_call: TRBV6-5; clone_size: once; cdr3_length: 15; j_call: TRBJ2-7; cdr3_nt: TGTGCCAGCAGTCTGGACAGGGCCCCTTCCTACGAGCAGTACTTC; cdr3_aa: CASSLDRAPSYEQYF
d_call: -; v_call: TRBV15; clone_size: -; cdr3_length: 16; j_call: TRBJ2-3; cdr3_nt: TGTGCCACCAGCAGAGAAAGAGGGAGGAACACAGATACGCAGTATTTT; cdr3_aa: CATSRERGRNTDTQYF
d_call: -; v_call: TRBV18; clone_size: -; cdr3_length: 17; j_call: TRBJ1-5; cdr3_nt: TGTGCCAGCTCACCCGTTGGCGGCCAGGGAATCCCCGTTCCTTTGCATTTT; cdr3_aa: CASSPVGGQGIPVPLHF
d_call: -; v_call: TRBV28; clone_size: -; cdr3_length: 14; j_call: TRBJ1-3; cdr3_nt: TGTGCCAGTTCCCTCTACACGGTAGGAGACACCATATATTTT; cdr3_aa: CASSLYTVGDTIYF
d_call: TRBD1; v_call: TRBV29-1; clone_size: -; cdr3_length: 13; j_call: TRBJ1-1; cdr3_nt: TGCAGCGCCAGACCGGACAGGGACACTGAAGCTTTCTTT; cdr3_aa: CSARPDRDTEAFF
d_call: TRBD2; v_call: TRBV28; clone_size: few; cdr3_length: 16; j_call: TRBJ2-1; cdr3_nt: TGTGCCAGCAGCCTGGGTGGACTAGCGGGGGGCAATGAGCAGTTCTTC; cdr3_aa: CASSLGGLAGGNEQFF
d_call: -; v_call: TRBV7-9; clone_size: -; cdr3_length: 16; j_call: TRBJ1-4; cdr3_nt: TGTTCCAGCAGCTTAGGGGGGGGAGCAACTAATGAAAAACTGTTTTTT; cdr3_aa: CSSSLGGGATNEKLFF
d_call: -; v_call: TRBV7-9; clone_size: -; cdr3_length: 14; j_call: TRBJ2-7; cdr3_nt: TGTGCCAGCAGCCTGGGAGGACAGGTCTACGAGCAGTACTTC; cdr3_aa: CASSLGGQVYEQYF
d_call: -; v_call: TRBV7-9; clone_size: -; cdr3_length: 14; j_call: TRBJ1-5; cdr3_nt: TGTGCCAGCGGGACGGGGGGGGGTGGGCAGCCCCAGCATTTT; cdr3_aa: CASGTGGGGQPQHF
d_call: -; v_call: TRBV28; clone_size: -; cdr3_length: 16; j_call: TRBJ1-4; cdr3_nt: TGTGCCAGCAGTTATTCGGGAGAGGGAGGTCGGGAAAAACTGTTTTTT; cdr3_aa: CASSYSGEGGREKLFF
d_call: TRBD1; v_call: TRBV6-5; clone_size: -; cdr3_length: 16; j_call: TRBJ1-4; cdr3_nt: TGTGCCAGCAGTTACCGGGGGACAGCAACTAATGAAAAACTGTTTTTT; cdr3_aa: CASSYRGTATNEKLFF
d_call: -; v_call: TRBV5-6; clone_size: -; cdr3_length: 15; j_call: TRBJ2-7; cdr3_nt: TGTGCCAGCAGTTCGGACAGATCCAACTTTTACGAGCAGTACTTC; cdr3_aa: CASSSDRSNFYEQYF
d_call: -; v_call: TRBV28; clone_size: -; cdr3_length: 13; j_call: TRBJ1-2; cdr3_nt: TGTGCCAGCAGTTTGGAGGGTAACTATGGCTACACCTTC; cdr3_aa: CASSLEGNYGYTF
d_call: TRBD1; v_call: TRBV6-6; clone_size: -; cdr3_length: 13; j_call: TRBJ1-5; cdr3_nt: TGTGCCAGCAGCCCTGACAGGGATCAGCCCCAGCATTTT; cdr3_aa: CASSPDRDQPQHF
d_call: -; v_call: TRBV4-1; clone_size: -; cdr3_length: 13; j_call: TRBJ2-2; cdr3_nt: TGCGCCAGCAGCCAAGGCAGGGCCGGGGAGCTGTTTTTT; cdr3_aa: CASSQGRAGELFF
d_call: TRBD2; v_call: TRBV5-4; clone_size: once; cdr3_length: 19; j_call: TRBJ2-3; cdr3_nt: TGTGCCAGCACGGTGGGGGGACTAGCGGGGGGCCGGAGCACAGATACGCAGTATTTT; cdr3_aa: CASTVGGLAGGRSTDTQYF
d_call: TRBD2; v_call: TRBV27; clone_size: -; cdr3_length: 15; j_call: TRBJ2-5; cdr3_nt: TGTGCCAGCAGTATGTTGGGGAGGGAACTTGAGACCCAGTACTTC; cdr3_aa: CASSMLGRELETQYF
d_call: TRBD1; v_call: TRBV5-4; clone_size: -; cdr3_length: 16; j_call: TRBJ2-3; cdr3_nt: TGTGCCAGCAGCGAAAGACAGGGATGGGCCACAGATACGCAGTATTTT; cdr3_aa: CASSERQGWATDTQYF
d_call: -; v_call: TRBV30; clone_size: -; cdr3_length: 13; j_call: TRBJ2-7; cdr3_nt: TGTGCCTGCGGGCGGGACAGCTCCTACGAGCAGTACTTC; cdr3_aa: CACGRDSSYEQYF
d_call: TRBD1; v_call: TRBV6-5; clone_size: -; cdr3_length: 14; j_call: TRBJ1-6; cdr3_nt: TGTGCCACCCGGGACAGCTCCTATAATTCACCCCTCCACTTT; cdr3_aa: CATRDSSYNSPLHF
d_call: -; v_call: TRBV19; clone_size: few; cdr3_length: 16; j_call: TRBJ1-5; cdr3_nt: TGTGCCAGTAGTAGGAAAAGGACAGAATTCAATCAGCCCCAGCATTTT; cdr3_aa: CASSRKRTEFNQPQHF
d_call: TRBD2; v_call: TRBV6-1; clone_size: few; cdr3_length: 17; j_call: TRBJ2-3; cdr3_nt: TGTGCCAGCAGTGAACAACTAGCGGGAGGTGGCACAGATACGCAGTATTTT; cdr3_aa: CASSEQLAGGGTDTQYF
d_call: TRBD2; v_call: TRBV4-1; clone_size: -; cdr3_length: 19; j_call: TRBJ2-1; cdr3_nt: TGCGCCAGCAGCCTAAGACTAGCGGGGGGCTTCAGCTCCTACAATGAGCAGTTCTTC; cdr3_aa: CASSLRLAGGFSSYNEQFF
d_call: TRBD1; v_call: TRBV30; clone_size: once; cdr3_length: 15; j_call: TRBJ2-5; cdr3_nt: TGTGCCTGGAGTGTTCCCGACAGGGTACTCGAGACCCAGTACTTC; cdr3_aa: CAWSVPDRVLETQYF
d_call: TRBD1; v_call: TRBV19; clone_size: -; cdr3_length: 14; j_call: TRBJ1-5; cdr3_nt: TGTGCCAGTAGTGACAGGGGTAGCAATCAGCCCCAGCATTTT; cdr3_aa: CASSDRGSNQPQHF
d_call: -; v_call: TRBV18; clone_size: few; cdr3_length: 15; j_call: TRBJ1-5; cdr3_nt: TGTGCCAGCTCACCATCGGGGGATCCCAATCAGCCCCAGCATTTT; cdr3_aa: CASSPSGDPNQPQHF
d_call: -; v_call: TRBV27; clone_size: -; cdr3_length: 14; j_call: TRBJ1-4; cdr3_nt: TGTGCCAGCAGTTTATCCGGGGTGAGGGAAAAACTGTTTTTT; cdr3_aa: CASSLSGVREKLFF
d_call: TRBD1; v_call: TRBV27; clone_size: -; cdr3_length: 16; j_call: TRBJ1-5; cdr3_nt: TGTGCCAGCAGTCCTGTGACAGGGGTGGCGGGTCAGCCCCAGCATTTT; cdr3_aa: CASSPVTGVAGQPQHF
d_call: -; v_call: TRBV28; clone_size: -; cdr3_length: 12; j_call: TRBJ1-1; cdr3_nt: TGTGCCAGCATTTACGGGAACACTGAAGCTTTCTTT; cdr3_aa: CASIYGNTEAFF
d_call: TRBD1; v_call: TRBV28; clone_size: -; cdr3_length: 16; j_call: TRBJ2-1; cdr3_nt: TGTGCCAGCAGGCTCCAGGACAGGGCCGCCTACAATGAGCAGTTCTTC; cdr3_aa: CASRLQDRAAYNEQFF
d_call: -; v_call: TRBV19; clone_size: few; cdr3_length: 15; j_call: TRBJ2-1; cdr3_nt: TGTGCCAGTAGTAACGGGGATAGCTCCTACAATGAGCAGTTCTTC; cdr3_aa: CASSNGDSSYNEQFF
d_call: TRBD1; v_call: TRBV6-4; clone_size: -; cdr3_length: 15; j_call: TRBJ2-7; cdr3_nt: TGTGCCAGCAGTGTAGGGACAGGACACTCCTACGAGCAGTACTTC; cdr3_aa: CASSVGTGHSYEQYF